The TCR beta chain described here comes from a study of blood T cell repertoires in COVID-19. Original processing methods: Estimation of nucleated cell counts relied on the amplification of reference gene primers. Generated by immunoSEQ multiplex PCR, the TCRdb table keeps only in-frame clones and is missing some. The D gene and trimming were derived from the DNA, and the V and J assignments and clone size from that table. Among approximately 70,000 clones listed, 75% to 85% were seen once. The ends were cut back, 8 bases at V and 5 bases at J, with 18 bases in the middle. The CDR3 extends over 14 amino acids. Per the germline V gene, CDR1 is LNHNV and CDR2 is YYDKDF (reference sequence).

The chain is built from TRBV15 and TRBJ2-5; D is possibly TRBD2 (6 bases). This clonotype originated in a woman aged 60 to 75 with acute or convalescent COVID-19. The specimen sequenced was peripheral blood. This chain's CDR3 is CATGPTWRGETQYF. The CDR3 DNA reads TGTGCCACCGGGCCGACCTGGAGGGGTGAGACCCAGTACTTC.